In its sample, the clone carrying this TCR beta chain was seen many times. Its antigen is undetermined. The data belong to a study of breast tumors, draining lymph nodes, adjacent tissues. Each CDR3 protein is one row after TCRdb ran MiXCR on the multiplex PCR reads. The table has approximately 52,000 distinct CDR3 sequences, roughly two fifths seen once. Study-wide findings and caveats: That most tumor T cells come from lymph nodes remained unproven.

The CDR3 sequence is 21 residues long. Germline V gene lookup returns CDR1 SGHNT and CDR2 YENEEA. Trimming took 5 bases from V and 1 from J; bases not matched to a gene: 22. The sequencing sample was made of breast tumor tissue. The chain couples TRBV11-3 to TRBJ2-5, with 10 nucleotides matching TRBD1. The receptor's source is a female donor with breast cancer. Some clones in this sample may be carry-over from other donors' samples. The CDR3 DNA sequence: TGTGCCAGCAGCCCAGGACAGGGGGACCCTCAAATCCCGATCCCCCAAGAGACCCAGTACTTC. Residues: CASSPGQGDPQIPIPQETQYF.